This TCR beta chain was recorded in a study of blood T cell repertoires in COVID-19. Study as a whole: Sites in the United States, Italy and Spain provided acute and convalescent COVID-19 samples. T cells, B-cell-depleted T cells, or PBMCs provided the cDNA or gDNA that served as material.

The germline CDR1 and CDR2 sequences are MNHNS and SASEGT. V lost 7 bases, J lost 5 bases, and 10 bases stayed unmatched. This CDR3 has 14 amino acids. As handled by the study authors: Amplifying reference gene primers gave estimates of nucleated cell counts. The repertoire was sequenced with immunoSEQ multiplex PCR; TCRdb's copy has only in-frame clones and lacks some. Clonal size and the V and J genes are those of that table, whereas D and trimming came from the DNA. The table includes 95,000 or so clones, around 79% detected once. In its sample, this clone was seen once. V is TRBV6-1 and J is TRBJ2-5, with TRBD1 matching over 7 bases. The origin of this receptor is a woman of 80 years or more with active or convalescent COVID-19. The specimen sequenced was peripheral blood. The CDR3 DNA reads TGTGCCAGCAATACTGGGGGCAGGGGGGAGACCCAGTACTTC. It specifies CASNTGGRGETQYF.